This TCR beta chain was sequenced during a study of blood T cell repertoires in COVID-19. Method: immunoSEQ multiplex PCR; TCRdb's copy keeps in-frame clones and lacks some. The sample includes about 120,000 clones, around nine tenths of them seen just once. The V gene's germline CDR1 is SGHAT and CDR2 FQDESV (reference sequence). V dropped 0 bases and J dropped 6; count of bases not matched to a gene: 6. The CDR3 has 16 amino acids. Material for sequencing was peripheral blood. The clonotype was recovered from a man aged 60 to 75 with COVID-19, enrolled during active disease. The chain uses TRBV11-1 and TRBJ2-1, with TRBD1 matching 9 bases. The CDR3 region has the DNA TGTGCCAGCAGCTTAGCGCTTGGACAGGGGTTCAATGAGCAGTTCTTC. This translates into CASSLALGQGFNEQFF.